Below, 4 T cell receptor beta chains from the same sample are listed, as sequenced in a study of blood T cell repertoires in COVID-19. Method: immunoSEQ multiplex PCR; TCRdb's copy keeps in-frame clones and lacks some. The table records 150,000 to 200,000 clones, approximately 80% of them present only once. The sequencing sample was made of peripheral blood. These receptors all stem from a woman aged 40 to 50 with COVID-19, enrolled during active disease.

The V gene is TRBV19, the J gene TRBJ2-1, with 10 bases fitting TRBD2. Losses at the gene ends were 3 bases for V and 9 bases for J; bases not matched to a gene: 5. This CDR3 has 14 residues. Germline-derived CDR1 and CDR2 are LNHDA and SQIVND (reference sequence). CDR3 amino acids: CASSILAGVSEQFF. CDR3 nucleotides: TGTGCCAGTAGTATTCTAGCGGGAGTTTCTGAGCAGTTCTTC.

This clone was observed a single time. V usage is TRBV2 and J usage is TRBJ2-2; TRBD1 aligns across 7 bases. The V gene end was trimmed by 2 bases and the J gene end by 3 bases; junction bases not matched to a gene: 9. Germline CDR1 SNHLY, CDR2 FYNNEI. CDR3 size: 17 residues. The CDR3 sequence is CASSERSRGGYTGELFF. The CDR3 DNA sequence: TGTGCCAGCAGTGAAAGATCGCGAGGGGGCTACACCGGGGAGCTGTTTTTT.

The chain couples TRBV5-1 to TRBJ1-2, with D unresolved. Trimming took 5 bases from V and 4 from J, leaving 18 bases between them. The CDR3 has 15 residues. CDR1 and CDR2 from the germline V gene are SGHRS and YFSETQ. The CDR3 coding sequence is TGCGCCAGCAGAACAAACTCTCAGGCACCCTATGGCTACACCTTC. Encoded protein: CASRTNSQAPYGYTF.

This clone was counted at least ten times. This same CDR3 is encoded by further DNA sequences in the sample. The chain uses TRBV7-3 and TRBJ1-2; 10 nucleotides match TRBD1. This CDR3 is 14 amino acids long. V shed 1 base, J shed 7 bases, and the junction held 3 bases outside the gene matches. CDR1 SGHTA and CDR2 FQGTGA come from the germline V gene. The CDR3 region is CASSLRGQGGGYTF. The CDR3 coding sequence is TGTGCCAGCAGCTTAAGAGGACAGGGGGGTGGCTACACCTTC.